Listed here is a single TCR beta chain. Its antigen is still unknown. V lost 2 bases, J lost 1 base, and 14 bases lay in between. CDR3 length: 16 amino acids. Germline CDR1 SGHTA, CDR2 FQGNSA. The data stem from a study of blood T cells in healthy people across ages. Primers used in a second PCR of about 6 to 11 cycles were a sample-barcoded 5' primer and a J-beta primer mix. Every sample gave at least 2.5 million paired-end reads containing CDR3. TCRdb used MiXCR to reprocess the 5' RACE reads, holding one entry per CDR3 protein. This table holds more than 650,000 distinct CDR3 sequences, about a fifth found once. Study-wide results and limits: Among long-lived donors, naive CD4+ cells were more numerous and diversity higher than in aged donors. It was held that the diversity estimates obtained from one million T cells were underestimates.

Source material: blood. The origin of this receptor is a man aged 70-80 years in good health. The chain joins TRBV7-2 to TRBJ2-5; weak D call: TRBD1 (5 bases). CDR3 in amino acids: CASSLFGRVRQETQYF. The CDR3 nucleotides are TGTGCCAGCAGCTTATTCGGCAGGGTTCGCCAAGAGACCCAGTACTTC.